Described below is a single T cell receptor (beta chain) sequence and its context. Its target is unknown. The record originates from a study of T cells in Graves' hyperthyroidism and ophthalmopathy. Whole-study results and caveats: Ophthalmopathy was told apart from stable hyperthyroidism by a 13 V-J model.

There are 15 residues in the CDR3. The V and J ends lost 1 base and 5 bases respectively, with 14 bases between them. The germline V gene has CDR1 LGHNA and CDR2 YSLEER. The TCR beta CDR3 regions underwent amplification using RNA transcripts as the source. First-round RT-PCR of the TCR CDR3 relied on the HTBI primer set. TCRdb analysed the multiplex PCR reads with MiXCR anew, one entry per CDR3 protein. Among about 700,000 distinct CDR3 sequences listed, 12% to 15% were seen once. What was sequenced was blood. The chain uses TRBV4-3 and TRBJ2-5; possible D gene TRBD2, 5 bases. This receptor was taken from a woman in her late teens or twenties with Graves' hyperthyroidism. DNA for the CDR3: TGCGCCAGCAGCCAAGGATGGGAGCCCCAGGAGACCCAGTACTTC. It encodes CASSQGWEPQETQYF.